This T cell receptor (beta chain) appears in the sequencing data of a study of blood T cell repertoires in COVID-19. Study overall: Sources were T cells, B-cell-depleted T cells, or PBMCs; the material itself was cDNA or gDNA.

In the source study's methods: Estimation of nucleated cell counts relied on the amplification of reference gene primers. Sequenced by immunoSEQ multiplex PCR; TCRdb stores in-frame clones only, minus some. From that table come the V and J calls and clone size; the DNA was used to work out D and trimming. Of roughly 270,000 clones in the sample, roughly 80% are singletons; the top ten hold about 5%. Each participant's cohort was designated according to participant-reported clinical history. This receptor was identified in a man between 40 and 49 years old who had been exposed to COVID-19. The sequencing sample was made of PBMCs or T cells enriched from blood (not recorded which).

In nucleotides, the CDR3 is TGCGCCAGCAGCACGGGGCAAGGAAAGACAGGGGGGCAAACTGAAGCTTTCTTT. Residues: CASSTGQGKTGGQTEAFF. The chain couples TRBV5-1 to TRBJ1-1; 9 bases agree with TRBD1. CDR3 length: 18 amino acids. Germline V gives CDR1 SGHRS, CDR2 YFSETQ. After removal of 4 bases from V and 5 bases from J, the junction contained 18 bases not matched to a gene. Full variable domain (rest looked up from reference TRBV5-1 and TRBJ1-1): KAGVTQTPRYLIKTRGQQVTLSCSPISGHRSVSWYQQTPGQGLQFLFEYFSETQRNKGNFPGRFSGRQFSNSRSEMNVSTLELGDSALYLCASSTGQGKTGGQTEAFFGQGTRLTVV.